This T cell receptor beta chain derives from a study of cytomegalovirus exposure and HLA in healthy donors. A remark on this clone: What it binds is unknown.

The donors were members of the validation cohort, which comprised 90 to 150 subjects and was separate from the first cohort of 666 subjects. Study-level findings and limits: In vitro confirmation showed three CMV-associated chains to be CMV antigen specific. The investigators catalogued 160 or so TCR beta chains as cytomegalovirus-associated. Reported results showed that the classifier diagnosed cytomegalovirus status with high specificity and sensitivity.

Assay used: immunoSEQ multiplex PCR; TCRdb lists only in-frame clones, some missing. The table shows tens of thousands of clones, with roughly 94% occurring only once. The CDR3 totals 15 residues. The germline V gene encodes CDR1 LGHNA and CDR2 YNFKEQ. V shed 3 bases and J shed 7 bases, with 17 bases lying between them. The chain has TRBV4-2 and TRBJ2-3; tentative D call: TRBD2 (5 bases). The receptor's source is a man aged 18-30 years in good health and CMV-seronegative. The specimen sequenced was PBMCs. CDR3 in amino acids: CASSHRYLQRNTQYF. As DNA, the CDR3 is TGTGCCAGCAGCCACCGATATCTTCAGCGGAATACGCAGTATTTT.